This is a list of T cell receptor beta chains from one sample in a study of T cells in Graves' hyperthyroidism and ophthalmopathy. One entry per CDR3 protein results from TCRdb running MiXCR on the multiplex PCR reads. The sample holds almost 500,000 distinct CDR3 sequences; approximately 23% are singletons and the top ten take 45% to 55%. Sequences were obtained from blood. Every receptor here comes from a woman in her 70s with Graves' ophthalmopathy. Each CDR3 is given with its conserved first and last residue. Each record gives: V gene, clone size, D gene, J gene, CDR3 DNA, CDR3 protein. A D gene is named only where the DNA matches it firmly. The size of a clone is reported for some rows only, either as once, few or many, or as a class for expanded clones.

TRBV18	NA	NA	TRBJ1-1	TGTGCCAGCTCACCAAAGGGGGGGAGCACTGAAGCTTTCTTT	CASSPKGGSTEAFF
TRBV20-1	NA	TRBD2	TRBJ2-7	TGCAGTGCCCCCCGGAGACTAGCGGGAGGAGAGTGGAAGCAGTACTTC	CSAPRRLAGGEWKQYF
TRBV3-1	NA	TRBD2	TRBJ2-2	TGTGCCAGCAGCCAAGAACTAGCGGTCACCGGGGAGCTGTTTTTT	CASSQELAVTGELFF
TRBV19	NA	NA	TRBJ1-2	TGTGCCACTCAGGGGCATCGAGTAGATGGCTACACCTTC	CATQGHRVDGYTF
TRBV12-3/TRBV12-4	few	NA	TRBJ2-4	TGTGCCAGCACCCTTTTTGGGGACATTCAGTACTTC	CASTLFGDIQYF
TRBV27	many	TRBD1	TRBJ2-7	TGTGCCAGCAGACCTTTAGGGGACAGGGACTACGAGCAGTACTTC	CASRPLGDRDYEQYF
TRBV20-1	NA	TRBD2	TRBJ2-2	TGCAGTGCTAGAACCCCGCTCGGACTAGCGGGAGGGAGGAACACCGGGGAGCTGTTTTTT	CSARTPLGLAGGRNTGELFF
TRBV6-1	NA	NA	TRBJ2-1	TGTGCCAGCAGCCGTACAGGGATAAGTTCCTACAATGAGCAGTTCTTC	CASSRTGISSYNEQFF
TRBV6-1	many	NA	TRBJ1-1	TGTGCCAGCAGTGATCCCTACCCTGGGACTGAAGCTTTCTTT	CASSDPYPGTEAFF
TRBV6-2/TRBV6-3	few	TRBD2	TRBJ2-3	TGTGCCAGCAGTTACCTACTAGCGGGCGCGAATACGCAGTATTTT	CASSYLLAGANTQYF
TRBV27	NA	TRBD1	TRBJ1-1	TGTGCCAGCAGTTTATTTATGACAGGGGGCAGGACTGAAGCTTTCTTT	CASSLFMTGGRTEAFF
TRBV7-3	few	TRBD1	TRBJ2-1	TGTGCCAGCAGCACGGGACAGGGACAATACAATGAGCAGTTCTTC	CASSTGQGQYNEQFF
TRBV20-1	few	NA	TRBJ1-3	TGCAGTGCTAGAGATGGGGGAGGGAACACCATATATTTT	CSARDGGGNTIYF
TRBV2	NA	NA	TRBJ2-7	TGTGCCAGCAGTGTCCCGGGAGTAGACGAGCAGTACTTC	CASSVPGVDEQYF
TRBV27	few	NA	TRBJ1-4	TGTGCCAGCAGTTTTTTGGGGGGCGAAAAACTGTTTTTT	CASSFLGGEKLFF
TRBV9	NA	TRBD1	TRBJ1-4	TGTGCCAGCAGCGTAGACGGGACAGGGTTCGGCGAAAAACTGTTTTTT	CASSVDGTGFGEKLFF
TRBV20-1	many	NA	TRBJ1-1	TGCAGTGCAGACAGGAGGGACACTGAAGCTTTCTTT	CSADRRDTEAFF
TRBV20-1	NA	TRBD2	TRBJ2-1	TGCAGTGCTCAGGGACTAGCGGGAGGACTAGTGCAGTTCTTC	CSAQGLAGGLVQFF
TRBV5-1	NA	NA	TRBJ2-5	TGCGCCAGCAGCTCTTGGGAGACCCAGTACTTC	CASSSWETQYF
TRBV7-8	few	NA	TRBJ2-1	TGTGCCAGCAGCTTGATACTAGTTGGGGAGCATGAGCAGTTCTTC	CASSLILVGEHEQFF
TRBV4-3	NA	NA	TRBJ2-3	TGCGCCAGCAGCCAAGCCGAGGGGTATGATACAGATACGCAGTATTTT	CASSQAEGYDTDTQYF
TRBV20-1	NA	NA	TRBJ2-1	TGCAGTGCTAGAGCTCGGAATGAGCAGTTCTTC	CSARARNEQFF
TRBV9	NA	TRBD1	TRBJ2-7	TGTGCCAGCAGCGTAGGGACAGGGGTTGGAATGTACTACGAGCAGTACTTC	CASSVGTGVGMYYEQYF
TRBV10-3	NA	TRBD1	TRBJ2-7	TGTGCCATCAGAACTACAGGGGGCGAGCAGTACTTC	CAIRTTGGEQYF
TRBV5-1	few	NA	TRBJ2-2	TGCGCCAGCAGCTTGGTGTTTGGGGGACTGAACACCGGGGAGCTGTTTTTT	CASSLVFGGLNTGELFF
TRBV7-8	few	NA	TRBJ1-1	TGTGCCAGCAGCCCAGGTGACCCGCAGGGCACTGAAGCTTTCTTT	CASSPGDPQGTEAFF
TRBV4-1	few	NA	TRBJ2-7	TGCGCCAGCAGCCGGTTGACAGGAGGGGACTACGAGCAGTACTTC	CASSRLTGGDYEQYF
TRBV12-5	many	NA	TRBJ1-1	TGTGCTAGTGGTGTCGGCACTGAAGCTTTCTTT	CASGVGTEAFF
TRBV12-3/TRBV12-4	many	TRBD2	TRBJ2-3	TGTGCCAGCAGCTCGGGGGCGGGAGGTGTAGCAGATACGCAGTATTTT	CASSSGAGGVADTQYF
TRBV18	few	NA	TRBJ2-1	TGTGCCAGCTCACCCCAAGCGGTCGGAGATGAGCAGTTCTTC	CASSPQAVGDEQFF
TRBV5-5	few	TRBD1	TRBJ1-6	TGTGCCAGCAGCCCGGACAGGGTGTACTCACCCCTCCACTTT	CASSPDRVYSPLHF
TRBV28	few	TRBD1	TRBJ1-2	TGTGCCAGCAGTTTTCCCGCGGGACAGCGAGCCGGCTATGGCTACACCTTC	CASSFPAGQRAGYGYTF
TRBV5-6	NA	NA	TRBJ1-6	TGTGCCAGCAGCTTGGAAAATCAGGGGTGGGGATCACCCCTCCACTTT	CASSLENQGWGSPLHF
TRBV11-2	few	TRBD2	TRBJ2-1	TGTGCCAGCAGCATGACTAGCGGGAGATTTGATGAGCAGTTCTTC	CASSMTSGRFDEQFF
TRBV12-3/TRBV12-4	few	TRBD1	TRBJ1-1	TGTGCCAGCAGTCTAAACTCAGGGACAGCGAACACTGAAGCTTTCTTT	CASSLNSGTANTEAFF
TRBV12-3/TRBV12-4	many	NA	TRBJ2-7	TGTGCCAGCAGTGCCCGACCACCATACGAGCAGTACTTC	CASSARPPYEQYF
TRBV29-1	NA	NA	TRBJ2-1	TGCAGCGTTGTGTCAGGGTCCCACTACAATGAGCAGTTCTTC	CSVVSGSHYNEQFF
TRBV7-8	NA	NA	TRBJ2-6	TGTGCCAGCAGCTACCTCTCTGGGGCCAACGTCCTGACTTTC	CASSYLSGANVLTF
TRBV6-1	NA	NA	TRBJ1-3	TGTGCCAGCAGTGACGATTCCTCTGGAAACACCATATATTTT	CASSDDSSGNTIYF
TRBV6-1	few	TRBD2	TRBJ2-2	TGTGCCAGCAGTTCCCTAGCGGGCACCGGGGAGCTGTTTTTT	CASSSLAGTGELFF